This T cell receptor beta chain was profiled in a study of blood T cells in healthy people across ages. A J-beta primer mix and a sample-barcoded 5' primer were used in a second PCR of about 7 to 12 cycles. TCRdb fed the 5' RACE reads into MiXCR, producing one record per CDR3 protein. The table includes more than 500,000 distinct CDR3 sequences, roughly 29% detected once. This clonotype showed up just a few times. What it binds is unknown. General study findings and limits: Across samples, TCR beta diversity tracked strongly with naive T cell percentage. As age increased, TCR beta diversity per million T cells fell in a roughly linear fashion.

From germline, CDR1 is DFQATT and CDR2 SNEGSKA (reference sequence). The CDR3 loop spans 12 amino acids. V gave up 5 bases and J gave up 2 bases, with 8 bases separating them. The gene calls are TRBV20-1 and TRBJ2-3; D is ambiguous. The clonotype comes from a woman in her 70s in good health. Sequencing input: blood. CDR3 sequence: CSAPELTDTQYF. For the CDR3, the DNA is TGCAGTGCTCCGGAGCTCACAGATACGCAGTATTTT.